What follows is one T cell receptor beta chain and its context. Its target is not known. The data were taken from a study of OX40 agonist ivuxolimab in advanced cancers. Overall study results and limits: Average numbers of expanded clones were greater in CD8+ T cells than in CD4+.

The CDR3 extends over 15 amino acids. Germline loops: CDR1 MNHEY, CDR2 SMNVEV (reference sequence). V lost 5 bases and J 3 bases, leaving 16 bases between the germline ends. Repertoires were generated with immunoSEQ multiplex PCR, while TCRdb's copy carries only in-frame clones and drops some. The sample consists of roughly 90,000 clones, around 90% of them appearing once. The rearrangement uses TRBV27 and TRBJ1-2; the D gene is possibly TRBD1 (6 bases). The clonotype originates from an adult with an advanced solid tumor such as melanoma, head and neck, liver or kidney cancer. Specimen: CD4+ or CD8+ T cells sorted from blood, collected in a trial of the OX40 agonist ivuxolimab. The DNA for the CDR3 is TGTGCCAGCAGTCCGACCGGAGCAGGGGACTATGGCTACACCTTC. As protein: CASSPTGAGDYGYTF.